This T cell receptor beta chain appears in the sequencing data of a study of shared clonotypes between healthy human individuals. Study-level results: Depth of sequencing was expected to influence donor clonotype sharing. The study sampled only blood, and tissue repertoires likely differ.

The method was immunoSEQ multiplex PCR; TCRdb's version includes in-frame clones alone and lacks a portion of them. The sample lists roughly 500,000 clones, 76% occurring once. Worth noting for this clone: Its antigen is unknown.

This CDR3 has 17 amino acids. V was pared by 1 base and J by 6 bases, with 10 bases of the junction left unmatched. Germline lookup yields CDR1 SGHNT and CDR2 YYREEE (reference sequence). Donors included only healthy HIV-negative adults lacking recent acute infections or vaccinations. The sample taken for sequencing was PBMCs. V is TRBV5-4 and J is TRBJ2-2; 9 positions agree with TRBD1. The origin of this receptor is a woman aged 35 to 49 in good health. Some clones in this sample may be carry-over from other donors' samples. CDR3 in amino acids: CASSLSRDRVLAGELFF. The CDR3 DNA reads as TGTGCCAGCAGCTTGTCCAGGGACAGGGTGTTGGCCGGGGAGCTGTTTTTT.